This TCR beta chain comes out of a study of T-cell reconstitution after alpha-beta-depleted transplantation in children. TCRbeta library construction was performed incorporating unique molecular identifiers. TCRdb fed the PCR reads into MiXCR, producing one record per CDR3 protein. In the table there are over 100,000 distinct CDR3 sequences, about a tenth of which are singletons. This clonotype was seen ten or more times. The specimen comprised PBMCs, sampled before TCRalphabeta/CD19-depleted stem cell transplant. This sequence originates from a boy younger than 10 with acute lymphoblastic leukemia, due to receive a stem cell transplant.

Here the CDR3 DNA reads TGCGCCAGCAGCAGGGACAGGGACTACGAGCAGTACTTC. Protein sequence: CASSRDRDYEQYF. The rearrangement uses TRBV5-1 and TRBJ2-7; 9 bases align to TRBD1. The junction had 2 bases not matched to a gene; V was cut back by 4 bases and J by 3 bases. Germline CDR1 reads SGHRS; CDR2 reads YFSETQ. This CDR3 spans 13 amino acids.